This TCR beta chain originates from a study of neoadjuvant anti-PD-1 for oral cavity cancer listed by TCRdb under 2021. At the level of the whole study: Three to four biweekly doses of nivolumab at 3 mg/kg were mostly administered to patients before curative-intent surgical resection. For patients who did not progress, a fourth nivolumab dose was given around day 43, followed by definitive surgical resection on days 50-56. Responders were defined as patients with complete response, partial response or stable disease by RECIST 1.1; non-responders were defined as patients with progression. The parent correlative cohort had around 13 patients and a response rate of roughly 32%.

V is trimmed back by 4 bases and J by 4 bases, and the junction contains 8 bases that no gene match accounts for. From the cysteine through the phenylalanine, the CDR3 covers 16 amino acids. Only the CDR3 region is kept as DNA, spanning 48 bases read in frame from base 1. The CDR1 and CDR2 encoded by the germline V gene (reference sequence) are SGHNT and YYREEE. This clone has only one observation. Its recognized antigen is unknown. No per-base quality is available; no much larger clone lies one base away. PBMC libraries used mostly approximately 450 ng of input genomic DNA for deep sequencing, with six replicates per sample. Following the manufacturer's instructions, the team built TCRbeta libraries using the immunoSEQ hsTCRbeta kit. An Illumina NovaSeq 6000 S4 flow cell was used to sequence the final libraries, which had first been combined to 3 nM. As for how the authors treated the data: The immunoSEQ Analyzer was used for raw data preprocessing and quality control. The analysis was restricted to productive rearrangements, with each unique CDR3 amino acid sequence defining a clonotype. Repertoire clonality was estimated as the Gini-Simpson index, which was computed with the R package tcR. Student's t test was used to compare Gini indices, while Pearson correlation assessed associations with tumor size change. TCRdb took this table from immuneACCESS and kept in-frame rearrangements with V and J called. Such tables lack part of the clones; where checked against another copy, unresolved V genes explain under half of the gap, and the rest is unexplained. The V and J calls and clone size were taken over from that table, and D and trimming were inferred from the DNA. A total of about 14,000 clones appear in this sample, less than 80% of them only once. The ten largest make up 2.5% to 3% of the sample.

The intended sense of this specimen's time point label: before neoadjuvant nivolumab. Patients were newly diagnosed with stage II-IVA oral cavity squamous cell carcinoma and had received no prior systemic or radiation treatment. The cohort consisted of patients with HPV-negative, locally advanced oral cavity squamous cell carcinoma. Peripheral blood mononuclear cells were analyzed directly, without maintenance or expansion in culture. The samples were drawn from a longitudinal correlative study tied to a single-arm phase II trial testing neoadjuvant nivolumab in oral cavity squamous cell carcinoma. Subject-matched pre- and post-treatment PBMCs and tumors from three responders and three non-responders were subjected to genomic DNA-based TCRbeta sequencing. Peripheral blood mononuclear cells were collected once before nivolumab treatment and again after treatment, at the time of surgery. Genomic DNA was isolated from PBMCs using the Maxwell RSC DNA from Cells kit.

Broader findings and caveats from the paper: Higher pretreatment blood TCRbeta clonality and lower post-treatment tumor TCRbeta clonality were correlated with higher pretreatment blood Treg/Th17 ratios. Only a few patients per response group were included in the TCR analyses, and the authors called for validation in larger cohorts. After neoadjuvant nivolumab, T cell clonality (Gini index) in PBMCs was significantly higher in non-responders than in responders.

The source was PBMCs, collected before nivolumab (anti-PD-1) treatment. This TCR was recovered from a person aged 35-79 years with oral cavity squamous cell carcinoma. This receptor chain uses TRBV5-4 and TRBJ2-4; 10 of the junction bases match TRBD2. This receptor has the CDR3 CASSKSSGGPKNIQYF. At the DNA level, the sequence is TGTGCCAGCAGCAAGTCTAGCGGGGGCCCAAAAAACATTCAGTACTTC.